A selection of T cell receptor beta chains follows, all from one sample in a study of long-term antiretroviral therapy in people with HIV. Generated by immunoSEQ multiplex PCR, the TCRdb table keeps only in-frame clones and is missing some. The table shows fewer than 30,000 clones, with around 81% occurring only once. The input for sequencing was unsorted PBMCs, taken at the start of antiretroviral therapy, before treatment. Source of these receptors: a woman aged 18-29 years with HIV. The CDR3 runs from the conserved cysteine through the conserved F or W. D genes are given only for firm matches. Only part of the rows carry a size: once, few, many, or a class if the clone is expanded.

v_gene: TRBV7-2; abundance: NA; j_gene: TRBJ1-1; d_gene: NA; CDR3aa: CASSLMGGSYTEAFF; CDR3nt: TGTGCCAGCAGCTTAATGGGTGGCTCTTACACTGAAGCTTTCTTT
v_gene: TRBV7-9; abundance: NA; j_gene: TRBJ1-1; d_gene: NA; CDR3aa: CANGNTEAFF; CDR3nt: TGTGCCAACGGTAACACTGAAGCTTTCTTT
v_gene: TRBV11-2; abundance: few; j_gene: TRBJ2-2; d_gene: NA; CDR3aa: CASSWDINTGELFF; CDR3nt: TGTGCCAGCAGCTGGGACATTAACACCGGGGAGCTGTTTTTT
v_gene: TRBV6-5; abundance: NA; j_gene: TRBJ2-7; d_gene: TRBD2; CDR3aa: CASSRLAGGSEQYF; CDR3nt: TGTGCCAGCAGTCGACTAGCGGGAGGAAGCGAGCAGTACTTC
v_gene: TRBV19; abundance: NA; j_gene: TRBJ1-2; d_gene: NA; CDR3aa: CASSIDLRGRNYGYTF; CDR3nt: TGTGCCAGTAGTATAGATCTCCGCGGCAGAAACTATGGCTACACCTTC
v_gene: TRBV29-1; abundance: NA; j_gene: TRBJ2-3; d_gene: TRBD2; CDR3aa: CSVVRGGGTDTQYF; CDR3nt: TGCAGCGTTGTCCGGGGAGGGGGCACAGATACGCAGTATTTT
v_gene: TRBV20-1; abundance: NA; j_gene: TRBJ2-5; d_gene: NA; CDR3aa: CSAIFQETQYF; CDR3nt: TGCAGTGCTATTTTCCAAGAGACCCAGTACTTC
v_gene: TRBV7-2; abundance: NA; j_gene: TRBJ1-1; d_gene: NA; CDR3aa: CASSLSQLTEAFF; CDR3nt: TGTGCCAGCAGCTTATCACAGCTCACTGAAGCTTTCTTT
v_gene: TRBV5-4; abundance: NA; j_gene: TRBJ2-3; d_gene: NA; CDR3aa: CASSAFGGAATDTQYF; CDR3nt: TGTGCCAGCAGCGCCTTTGGGGGGGCTGCAACAGATACGCAGTATTTT
v_gene: TRBV6-5; abundance: NA; j_gene: TRBJ1-1; d_gene: NA; CDR3aa: CASRRPQNTEAFF; CDR3nt: TGTGCCAGCAGGAGGCCGCAGAACACTGAAGCTTTCTTT
v_gene: TRBV13; abundance: NA; j_gene: TRBJ1-1; d_gene: TRBD1; CDR3aa: CASSTRETGVRRAFF; CDR3nt: TGTGCCAGCAGCACCCGGGAGACAGGGGTGCGGCGAGCTTTCTTT
v_gene: TRBV6-5; abundance: NA; j_gene: TRBJ2-1; d_gene: NA; CDR3aa: CASSYSQRPEWEQFF; CDR3nt: TGTGCCAGCAGTTACTCCCAAAGGCCCGAGTGGGAGCAGTTCTTC
v_gene: TRBV19; abundance: NA; j_gene: TRBJ1-5; d_gene: NA; CDR3aa: CASSISRDPLLGHQPQHF; CDR3nt: TGTGCCAGTAGTATTTCCAGGGATCCCCTACTAGGGCATCAGCCCCAGCATTTT
v_gene: TRBV18; abundance: NA; j_gene: TRBJ1-2; d_gene: TRBD1; CDR3aa: CASSSGDRDGYGYTF; CDR3nt: TGTGCCAGCTCATCGGGAGACAGGGATGGCTATGGCTACACCTTC
v_gene: TRBV5-1; abundance: NA; j_gene: TRBJ2-3; d_gene: NA; CDR3aa: CASSPGLAESTDTQYF; CDR3nt: TGCGCCAGCAGCCCAGGTCTTGCGGAGAGCACAGATACGCAGTATTTT
v_gene: TRBV2; abundance: NA; j_gene: TRBJ2-5; d_gene: TRBD2; CDR3aa: CASSSSVGGSQYF; CDR3nt: TGTGCCAGCAGTTCATCGGTGGGAGGGTCCCAGTACTTC
v_gene: TRBV6-1; abundance: NA; j_gene: TRBJ2-4; d_gene: TRBD2; CDR3aa: CASSEIWEGGNIQYF; CDR3nt: TGTGCCAGCAGTGAAATCTGGGAGGGTGGAAACATTCAGTACTTC
v_gene: TRBV6-1; abundance: NA; j_gene: TRBJ1-5; d_gene: TRBD1; CDR3aa: CASSPRQGANQPQHF; CDR3nt: TGTGCCAGCAGTCCCCGGCAGGGGGCAAATCAGCCCCAGCATTTT
v_gene: TRBV28; abundance: once; j_gene: TRBJ1-2; d_gene: TRBD1; CDR3aa: CASSLQGTYSGGYTF; CDR3nt: TGTGCCAGCAGCCTACAGGGGACATACTCGGGTGGCTACACCTTC
v_gene: TRBV30; abundance: NA; j_gene: TRBJ1-5; d_gene: NA; CDR3aa: CAWSVSGPFGPMGLQPQHF; CDR3nt: TGTGCCTGGAGTGTATCGGGGCCTTTCGGCCCTATGGGTCTTCAGCCCCAGCATTTT
v_gene: TRBV7-9; abundance: NA; j_gene: TRBJ1-6; d_gene: NA; CDR3aa: CASSFGRVGSPLHF; CDR3nt: TGTGCCAGCAGCTTTGGGAGAGTGGGGTCACCCCTCCACTTT
v_gene: TRBV7-2; abundance: NA; j_gene: TRBJ1-1; d_gene: NA; CDR3aa: CASSFARSEAFF; CDR3nt: TGTGCCAGCAGCTTCGCCCGGTCAGAAGCTTTCTTT
v_gene: TRBV11-2; abundance: NA; j_gene: TRBJ1-1; d_gene: TRBD1; CDR3aa: CASRPGQGATEAFF; CDR3nt: TGTGCCAGCAGGCCCGGACAGGGGGCTACTGAAGCTTTCTTT
v_gene: TRBV30; abundance: NA; j_gene: TRBJ2-7; d_gene: TRBD1; CDR3aa: CAWSVQGGSSYEQYF; CDR3nt: TGTGCCTGGAGTGTACAGGGGGGATCCTCCTACGAGCAGTACTTC
v_gene: TRBV11-2; abundance: NA; j_gene: TRBJ1-2; d_gene: NA; CDR3aa: CASSFPTGLVLEYGYTF; CDR3nt: TGTGCCAGCAGCTTCCCCACAGGGTTGGTTTTAGAGTATGGCTACACCTTC
v_gene: TRBV4-3; abundance: NA; j_gene: TRBJ2-7; d_gene: NA; CDR3aa: CASSQEGDAGLYF; CDR3nt: TGCGCCAGCAGCCAAGAAGGGGATGCAGGGTTGTACTTC
v_gene: TRBV7-8; abundance: NA; j_gene: TRBJ1-5; d_gene: NA; CDR3aa: CASSHSGVRNQPQHF; CDR3nt: TGTGCCAGCAGTCACTCAGGGGTTCGCAATCAGCCCCAGCATTTT
v_gene: TRBV7-2; abundance: NA; j_gene: TRBJ1-1; d_gene: NA; CDR3aa: CASSLAYQSEAFF; CDR3nt: TGTGCCAGCAGCTTAGCGTATCAAAGTGAAGCTTTCTTT
v_gene: TRBV6-5; abundance: NA; j_gene: TRBJ1-2; d_gene: NA; CDR3aa: CASSYTHGLPIRGYTF; CDR3nt: TGTGCCAGCAGTTACACACATGGCCTCCCTATCCGGGGCTACACCTTC
v_gene: TRBV6-5; abundance: NA; j_gene: TRBJ1-1; d_gene: NA; CDR3aa: CASSYSMAEAFF; CDR3nt: TGTGCCAGCAGTTACTCGATGGCTGAAGCTTTCTTT
v_gene: TRBV10-3; abundance: NA; j_gene: TRBJ2-3; d_gene: TRBD2; CDR3aa: CAIRLAGGTDTQYF; CDR3nt: TGTGCCATCAGACTAGCGGGGGGCACAGATACGCAGTATTTT
v_gene: TRBV28; abundance: NA; j_gene: TRBJ2-3; d_gene: TRBD2; CDR3aa: CASSQPAGLAGVVADTQYF; CDR3nt: TGTGCCAGCAGTCAACCGGCCGGACTAGCGGGAGTAGTGGCAGATACGCAGTATTTT
v_gene: TRBV4-3; abundance: NA; j_gene: TRBJ2-1; d_gene: NA; CDR3aa: CASSSNRVIDEQFF; CDR3nt: TGCGCCAGCAGCTCAAACAGGGTTATCGATGAGCAGTTCTTC
v_gene: TRBV7-8; abundance: few; j_gene: TRBJ1-2; d_gene: NA; CDR3aa: CASSLIYGGHGYTF; CDR3nt: TGTGCCAGCAGCTTAATTTACGGGGGCCATGGCTACACCTTC
v_gene: TRBV7-3; abundance: NA; j_gene: TRBJ1-5; d_gene: NA; CDR3aa: CASSLIPNQPQHF; CDR3nt: TGTGCCAGCAGCTTAATCCCCAATCAGCCCCAGCATTTT
v_gene: TRBV7-6; abundance: NA; j_gene: TRBJ2-7; d_gene: TRBD1; CDR3aa: CASSLARDRENEQYF; CDR3nt: TGTGCCAGCAGCTTAGCTCGGGACAGGGAAAACGAGCAGTACTTC
v_gene: TRBV5-1; abundance: NA; j_gene: TRBJ2-7; d_gene: TRBD2; CDR3aa: CASSQIASGRGYEQYF; CDR3nt: TGCGCCAGCAGCCAAATCGCTAGCGGGAGAGGATACGAGCAGTACTTC
v_gene: TRBV5-6; abundance: NA; j_gene: TRBJ1-1; d_gene: TRBD1; CDR3aa: CASSSSGTVVTEAFF; CDR3nt: TGTGCCAGCAGCTCGTCCGGGACAGTCGTAACTGAAGCTTTCTTT
v_gene: TRBV19; abundance: once; j_gene: TRBJ2-3; d_gene: NA; CDR3aa: CASSIGQQVDTQYF; CDR3nt: TGTGCCAGTAGTATCGGACAGCAGGTAGATACGCAGTATTTT
v_gene: TRBV6-1; abundance: NA; j_gene: TRBJ1-2; d_gene: NA; CDR3aa: CASSEQGYGYTF; CDR3nt: TGTGCCAGCAGCGAACAGGGCTATGGCTACACCTTC
v_gene: TRBV7-9; abundance: NA; j_gene: TRBJ1-3; d_gene: TRBD1; CDR3aa: CASSFLRDSISGNTIYF; CDR3nt: TGTGCCAGCAGCTTCCTCCGGGACAGCATCTCTGGAAACACCATATATTTT
v_gene: TRBV5-6; abundance: NA; j_gene: TRBJ1-1; d_gene: NA; CDR3aa: CATSGAGGNTEAFF; CDR3nt: TGTGCCACCTCGGGGGCAGGAGGGAACACTGAAGCTTTCTTT
v_gene: TRBV18; abundance: NA; j_gene: TRBJ1-6; d_gene: NA; CDR3aa: CASSPDSLGGSPLHF; CDR3nt: TGTGCCAGCTCACCAGACAGTCTCGGTGGCTCACCCCTCCACTTT
v_gene: TRBV6-5; abundance: few; j_gene: TRBJ2-3; d_gene: NA; CDR3aa: CASSSGRGDTQYF; CDR3nt: TGTGCCAGCTCCTCCGGGCGTGGAGATACGCAGTATTTT
v_gene: TRBV2; abundance: NA; j_gene: TRBJ1-2; d_gene: TRBD1; CDR3aa: CASRRDGQAVSGYTF; CDR3nt: TGTGCCAGCAGAAGAGACGGACAGGCCGTCAGCGGCTACACCTTC
v_gene: TRBV11-1; abundance: NA; j_gene: TRBJ2-5; d_gene: TRBD2; CDR3aa: CASSYLAGGSLETQYF; CDR3nt: TGTGCCAGCAGCTACCTAGCGGGAGGTTCCTTAGAGACCCAGTACTTC
v_gene: TRBV2; abundance: NA; j_gene: TRBJ1-5; d_gene: NA; CDR3aa: CASSEEGSPNQPQHF; CDR3nt: TGTGCCAGCAGTGAAGAGGGAAGCCCCAATCAGCCCCAGCATTTT
v_gene: TRBV6-4; abundance: NA; j_gene: TRBJ2-2; d_gene: NA; CDR3aa: CASSDRTDGPTGELFF; CDR3nt: TGTGCCAGCAGTGACAGGACAGATGGACCCACCGGGGAGCTGTTTTTT
v_gene: TRBV4-2; abundance: NA; j_gene: TRBJ1-3; d_gene: NA; CDR3aa: CASSQVGTSSGNTIYF; CDR3nt: TGTGCCAGCAGCCAAGTAGGAACGAGCTCTGGAAACACCATATATTTT
v_gene: TRBV27; abundance: NA; j_gene: TRBJ2-7; d_gene: NA; CDR3aa: CASSPLDGPYEQYF; CDR3nt: TGTGCCAGCAGCCCATTGGACGGCCCCTACGAGCAGTACTTC
v_gene: TRBV5-4; abundance: NA; j_gene: TRBJ1-3; d_gene: TRBD1; CDR3aa: CASSLGDRGNTIYF; CDR3nt: TGTGCCAGCAGCTTAGGGGACAGGGGAAACACCATATATTTT
v_gene: TRBV19; abundance: NA; j_gene: TRBJ1-2; d_gene: NA; CDR3aa: CASSPGAPYGYTF; CDR3nt: TGTGCCAGTAGCCCGGGGGCTCCCTATGGCTACACCTTC
v_gene: TRBV5-1; abundance: NA; j_gene: TRBJ2-2; d_gene: NA; CDR3aa: CASSPTVGTGELFF; CDR3nt: TGCGCCAGCAGCCCTACGGTGGGAACCGGGGAGCTGTTTTTT
v_gene: TRBV4-2; abundance: NA; j_gene: TRBJ2-7; d_gene: NA; CDR3aa: CASSQNPFTYEQYF; CDR3nt: TGTGCCAGCAGCCAAAATCCTTTCACCTACGAGCAGTACTTC